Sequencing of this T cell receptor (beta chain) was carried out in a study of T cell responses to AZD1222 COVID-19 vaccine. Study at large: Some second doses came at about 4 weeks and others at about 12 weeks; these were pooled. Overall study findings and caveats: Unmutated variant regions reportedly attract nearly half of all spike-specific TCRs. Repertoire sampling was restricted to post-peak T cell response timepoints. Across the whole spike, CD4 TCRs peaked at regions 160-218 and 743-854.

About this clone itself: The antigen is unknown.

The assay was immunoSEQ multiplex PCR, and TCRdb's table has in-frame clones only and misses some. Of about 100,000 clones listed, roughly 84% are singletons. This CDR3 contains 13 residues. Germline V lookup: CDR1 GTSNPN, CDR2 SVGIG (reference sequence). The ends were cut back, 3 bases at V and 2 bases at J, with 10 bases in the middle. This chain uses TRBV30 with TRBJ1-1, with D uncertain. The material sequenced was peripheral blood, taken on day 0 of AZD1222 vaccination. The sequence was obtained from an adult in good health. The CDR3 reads CAWSPDHNTEAFF. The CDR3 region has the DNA TGTGCCTGGAGCCCGGACCATAACACTGAAGCTTTCTTT.